The T cell receptor (beta chain) under discussion was sequenced for a study of cytomegalovirus exposure and HLA in healthy donors. The table came from immunoSEQ multiplex PCR; TCRdb's copy has only in-frame clones and leaves some out. The sample shows fewer than 60,000 clones, 94% of them seen only once. The length of the CDR3 is 13 residues. Germline values: CDR1 MNHEY, CDR2 SMNVEV (reference sequence). With 7 bases clipped from V and 6 bases from J, the junction kept 5 bases outside the gene matches. This receptor was identified in a woman in her late teens or twenties in good health and CMV-seropositive. Input material: PBMCs. This chain joins TRBV27 and TRBJ2-2; the match to TRBD1 covers 7 bases. The CDR3 coding sequence is TGTGCCAGCAAGAACAGGGGCTCCGGGGAGCTGTTTTTT. Translation: CASKNRGSGELFF.